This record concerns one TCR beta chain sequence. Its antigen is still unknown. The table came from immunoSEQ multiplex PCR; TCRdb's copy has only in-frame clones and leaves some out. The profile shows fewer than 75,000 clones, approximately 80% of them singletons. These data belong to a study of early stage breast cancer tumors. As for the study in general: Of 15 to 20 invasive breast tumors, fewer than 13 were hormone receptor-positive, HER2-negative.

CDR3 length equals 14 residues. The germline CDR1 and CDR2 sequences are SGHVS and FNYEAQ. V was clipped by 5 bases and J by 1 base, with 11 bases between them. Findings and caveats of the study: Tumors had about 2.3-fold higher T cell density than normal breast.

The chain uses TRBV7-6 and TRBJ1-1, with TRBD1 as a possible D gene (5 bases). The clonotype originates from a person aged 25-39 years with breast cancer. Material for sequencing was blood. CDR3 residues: CASSPGRTNTEAFF. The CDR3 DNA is TGTGCCAGCAGCCCGGGACGGACGAACACTGAAGCTTTCTTT.